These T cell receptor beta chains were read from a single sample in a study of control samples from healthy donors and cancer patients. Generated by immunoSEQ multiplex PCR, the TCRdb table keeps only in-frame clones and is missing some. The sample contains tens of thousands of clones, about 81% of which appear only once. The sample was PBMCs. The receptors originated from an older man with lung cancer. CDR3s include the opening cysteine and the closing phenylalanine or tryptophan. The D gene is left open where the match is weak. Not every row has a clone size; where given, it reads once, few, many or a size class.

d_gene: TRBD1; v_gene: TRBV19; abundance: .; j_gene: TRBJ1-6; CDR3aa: CASRRTRTGVGSPLHF; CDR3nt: TGTGCCAGTAGGCGGACTCGGACAGGGGTTGGTTCACCCCTCCACTTT
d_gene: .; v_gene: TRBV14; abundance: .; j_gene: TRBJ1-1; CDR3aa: CASSLAGMNTEAFF; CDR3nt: TGTGCCAGCAGCCTCGCAGGGATGAACACTGAAGCTTTCTTT
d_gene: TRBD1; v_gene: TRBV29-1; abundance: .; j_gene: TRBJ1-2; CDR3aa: CSTRQGSGYTF; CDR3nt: TGCAGCACAAGACAGGGGAGTGGCTACACCTTC
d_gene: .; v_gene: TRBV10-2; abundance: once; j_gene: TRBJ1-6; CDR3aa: CASSDGTYNSPLHF; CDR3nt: TGCGCCAGCAGTGACGGGACCTATAATTCACCCCTCCACTTT
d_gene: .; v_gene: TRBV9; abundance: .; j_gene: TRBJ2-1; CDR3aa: CASSAASRYNEQFF; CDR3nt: TGTGCCAGCAGCGCAGCTAGTAGATACAATGAGCAGTTCTTC
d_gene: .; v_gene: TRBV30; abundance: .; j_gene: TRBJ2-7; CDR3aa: CAWNTGLRHEQYF; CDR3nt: TGTGCCTGGAATACGGGGCTGAGGCACGAGCAGTACTTC
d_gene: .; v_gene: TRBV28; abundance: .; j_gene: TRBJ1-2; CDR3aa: CASSSDSTNYGYTF; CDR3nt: TGTGCCAGCAGTTCCGACAGCACTAACTATGGCTACACCTTC
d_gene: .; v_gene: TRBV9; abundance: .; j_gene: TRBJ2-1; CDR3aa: CASSVAGVGPYNEQFF; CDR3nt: TGTGCCAGCAGCGTAGCCGGTGTGGGCCCCTACAATGAGCAGTTCTTC
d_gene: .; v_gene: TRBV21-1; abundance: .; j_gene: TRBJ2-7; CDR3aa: CASNLTTGFYEQYF; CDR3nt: TGTGCCAGCAACCTAACGACAGGGTTCTACGAGCAGTACTTC
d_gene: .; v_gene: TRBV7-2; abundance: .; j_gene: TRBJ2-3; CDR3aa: CASSLGRWGGSDTQYF; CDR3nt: TGTGCCAGCAGCTTAGGTCGGTGGGGGGGCTCAGATACGCAGTATTTT
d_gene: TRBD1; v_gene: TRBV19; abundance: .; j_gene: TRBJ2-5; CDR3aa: CASSKGQGWQETQYF; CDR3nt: TGTGCCAGTAGTAAGGGACAGGGGTGGCAAGAGACCCAGTACTTC
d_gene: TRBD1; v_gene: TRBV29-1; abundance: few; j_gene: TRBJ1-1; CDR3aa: CSGIATGGGSEAFF; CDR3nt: TGCAGCGGAATAGCGACAGGGGGCGGCTCTGAAGCTTTCTTT
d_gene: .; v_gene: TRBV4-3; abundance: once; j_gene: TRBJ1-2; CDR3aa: CASSQHPRDTAYGYTF; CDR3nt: TGCGCCAGCAGCCAGCACCCCCGGGACACGGCCTATGGCTACACCTTC
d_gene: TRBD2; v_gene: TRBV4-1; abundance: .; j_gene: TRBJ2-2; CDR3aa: CASSQDISGAGELFF; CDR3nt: TGCGCCAGCAGCCAAGATATCAGCGGGGCCGGGGAGCTGTTTTTT
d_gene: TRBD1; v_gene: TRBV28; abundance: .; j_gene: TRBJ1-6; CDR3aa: CASIDLQGYNSPLHF; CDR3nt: TGTGCCAGCATCGACCTACAGGGGTATAATTCACCCCTCCACTTT
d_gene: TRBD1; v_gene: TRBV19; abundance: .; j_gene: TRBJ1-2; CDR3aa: CASVGQGALGYTF; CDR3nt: TGTGCCAGTGTCGGACAGGGGGCTCTTGGCTACACCTTC
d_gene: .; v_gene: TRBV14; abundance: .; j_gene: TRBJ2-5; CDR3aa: CASSLSAGPETQYF; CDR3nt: TGTGCCAGCAGCCTCTCGGCAGGGCCAGAGACCCAGTACTTC
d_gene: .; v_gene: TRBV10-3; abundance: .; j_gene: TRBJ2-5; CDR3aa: CAISERQEVVAQYF; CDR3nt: TGTGCCATCAGTGAACGTCAGGAGGTCGTGGCCCAGTACTTC
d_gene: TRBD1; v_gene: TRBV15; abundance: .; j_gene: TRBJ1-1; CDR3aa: CATIRTGGYTEAFF; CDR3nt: TGTGCCACCATCAGAACAGGGGGTTACACTGAAGCTTTCTTT
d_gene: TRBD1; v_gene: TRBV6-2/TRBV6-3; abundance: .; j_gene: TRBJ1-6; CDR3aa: CASSPRTGHSPLHF; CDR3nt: TGTGCCAGCAGTCCCCGGACAGGCCATTCACCCCTCCACTTT
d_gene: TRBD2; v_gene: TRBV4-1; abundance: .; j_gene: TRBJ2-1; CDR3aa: CASSLGLVDEQFF; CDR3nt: TGCGCCAGCAGCCTCGGACTAGTGGATGAGCAGTTCTTC
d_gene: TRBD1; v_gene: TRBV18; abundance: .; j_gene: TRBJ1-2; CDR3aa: CASSPTGTGVNTF; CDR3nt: TGTGCCAGCTCACCGACCGGGACAGGGGTCAACACCTTC
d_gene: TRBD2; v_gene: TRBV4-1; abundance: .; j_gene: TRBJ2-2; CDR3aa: CASSQDEGRGRIGELFF; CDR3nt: TGCGCCAGCAGCCAAGATGAGGGGCGGGGGAGGATCGGGGAGCTGTTTTTT
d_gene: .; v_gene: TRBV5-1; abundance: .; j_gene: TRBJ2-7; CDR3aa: CASSSTRQLNEQYF; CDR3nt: TGCGCCAGCAGCTCCACGAGACAGCTGAACGAGCAGTACTTC
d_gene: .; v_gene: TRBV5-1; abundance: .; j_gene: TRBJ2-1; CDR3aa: CASSQDSNNEQFF; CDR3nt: TGCGCCAGCAGCCAGGACAGCAACAATGAGCAGTTCTTC
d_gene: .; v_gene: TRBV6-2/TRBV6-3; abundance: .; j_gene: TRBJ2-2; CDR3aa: CASSSYPLDTGELFF; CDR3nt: TGTGCCAGCAGCTCTTACCCACTAGACACCGGGGAGCTGTTTTTT
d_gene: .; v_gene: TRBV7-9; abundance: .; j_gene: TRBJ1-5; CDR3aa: CASSLAGDSNQPQHF; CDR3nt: TGTGCCAGCAGCTTAGCGGGGGACAGCAATCAGCCCCAGCATTTT
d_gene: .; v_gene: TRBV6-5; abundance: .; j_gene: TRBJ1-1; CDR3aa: CASKGQLNTEAFF; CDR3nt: TGTGCCAGCAAAGGACAGCTGAACACTGAAGCTTTCTTT
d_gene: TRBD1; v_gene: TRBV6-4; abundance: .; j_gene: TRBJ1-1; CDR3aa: CASRSTGGTEAFF; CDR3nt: TGTGCCAGCAGATCGACAGGGGGCACTGAAGCTTTCTTT
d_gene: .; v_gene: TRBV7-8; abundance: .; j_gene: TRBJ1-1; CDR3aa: CASSYRGEHRVFESEAFF; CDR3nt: TGTGCCAGCAGCTATAGGGGAGAACACAGGGTTTTTGAATCTGAAGCTTTCTTT
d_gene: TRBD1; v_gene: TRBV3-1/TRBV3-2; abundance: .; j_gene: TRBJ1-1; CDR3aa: CASSQDPTGTANLNTEAFF; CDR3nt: TGTGCCAGCAGCCAGGACCCCACCGGGACAGCTAACTTGAACACTGAAGCTTTCTTT
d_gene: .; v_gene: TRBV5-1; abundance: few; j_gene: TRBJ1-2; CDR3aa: CASSLDPGGYGYTF; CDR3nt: TGCGCCAGCAGCTTGGACCCGGGCGGCTATGGCTACACCTTC
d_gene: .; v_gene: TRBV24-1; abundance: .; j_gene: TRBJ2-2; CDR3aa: CATWAGTGELFF; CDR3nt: TGTGCCACCTGGGCGGGGACCGGGGAGCTGTTTTTT
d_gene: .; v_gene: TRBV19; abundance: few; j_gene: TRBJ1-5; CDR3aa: CASTEQNSNQPQHF; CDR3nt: TGTGCCAGTACCGAACAGAATAGCAATCAGCCCCAGCATTTT